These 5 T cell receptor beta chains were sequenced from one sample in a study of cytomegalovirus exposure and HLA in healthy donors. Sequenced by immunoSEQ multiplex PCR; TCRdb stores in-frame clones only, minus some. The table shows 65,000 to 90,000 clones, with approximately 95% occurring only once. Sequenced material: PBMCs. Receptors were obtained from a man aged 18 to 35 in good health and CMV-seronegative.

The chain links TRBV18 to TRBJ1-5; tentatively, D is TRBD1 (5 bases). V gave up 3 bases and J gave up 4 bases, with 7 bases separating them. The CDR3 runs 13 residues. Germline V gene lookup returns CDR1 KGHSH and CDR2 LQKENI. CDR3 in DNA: TGTGCCAGCTCACCTCAGGGTAATCAGCCCCAGCATTTT. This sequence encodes CASSPQGNQPQHF.

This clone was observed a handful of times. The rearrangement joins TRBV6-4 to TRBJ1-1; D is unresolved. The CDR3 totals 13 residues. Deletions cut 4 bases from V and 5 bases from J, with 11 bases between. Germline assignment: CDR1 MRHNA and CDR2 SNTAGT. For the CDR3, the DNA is TGTGCCAGCAGTGCAGAGGGATGGACTGAAGCTTTCTTT. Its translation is CASSAEGWTEAFF.

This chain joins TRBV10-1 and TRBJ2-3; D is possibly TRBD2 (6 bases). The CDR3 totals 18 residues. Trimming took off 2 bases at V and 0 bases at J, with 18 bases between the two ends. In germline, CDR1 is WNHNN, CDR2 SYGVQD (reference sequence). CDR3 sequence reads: CASSELTSSGPSTDTQYF. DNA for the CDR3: TGCGCCAGCAGTGAGCTTACTTCGAGCGGGCCTAGCACAGATACGCAGTATTTT.

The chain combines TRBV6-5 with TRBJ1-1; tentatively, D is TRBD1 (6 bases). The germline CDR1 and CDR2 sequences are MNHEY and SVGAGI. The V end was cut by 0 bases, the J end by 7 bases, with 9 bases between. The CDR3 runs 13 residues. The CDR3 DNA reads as TGTGCCAGCAGTTACTCGAGAGGGGGTGAAGCTTTCTTT. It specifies CASSYSRGGEAFF.

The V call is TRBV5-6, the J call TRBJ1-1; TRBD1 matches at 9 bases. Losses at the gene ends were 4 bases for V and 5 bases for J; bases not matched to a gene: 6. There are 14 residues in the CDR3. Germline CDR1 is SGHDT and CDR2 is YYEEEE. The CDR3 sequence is CASSIGQGSTEAFF. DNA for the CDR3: TGTGCCAGCAGCATAGGACAGGGGTCGACTGAAGCTTTCTTT.